The clone carrying this T cell receptor (beta chain) was detected only once. Its antigen is not identified. The sample is drawn from a study of T cell repertoires in cytomegalovirus infection. TCRdb redid the calling of the reads with MiXCR, one entry per CDR3 protein. The sample lists approximately 590,000 distinct CDR3 sequences, 40% seen once, with 48% in the top ten. The CDR3 is 15 amino acids. CDR1 is MNHNS, CDR2 SASEGT, per germline. The ends lost 5 bases at V and 3 bases at J; junction bases unmatched: 9. This receptor was taken from a human donor in good health (CMV status not recorded). Some clones in this sample may be carry-over from other donors' samples. The chain uses TRBV6-1 and TRBJ2-5, with 7 bases aligning to TRBD1. The material was cultured PBMCs, obtained from culture after CMV antigen stimulation. The CDR3 sequence: CASSRTGTDKETQYF. Here the CDR3 DNA reads TGTGCCAGCAGTCGTACCGGGACAGATAAAGAGACCCAGTACTTC.